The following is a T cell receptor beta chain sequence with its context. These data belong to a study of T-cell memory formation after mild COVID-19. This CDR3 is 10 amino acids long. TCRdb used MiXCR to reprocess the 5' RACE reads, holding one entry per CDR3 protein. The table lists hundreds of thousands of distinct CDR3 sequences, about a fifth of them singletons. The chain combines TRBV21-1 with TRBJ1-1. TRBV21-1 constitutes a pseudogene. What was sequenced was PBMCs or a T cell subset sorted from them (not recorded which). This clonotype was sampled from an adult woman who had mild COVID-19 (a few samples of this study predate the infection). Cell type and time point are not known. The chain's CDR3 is CASSTYEAFF. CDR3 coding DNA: TGTGCCAGCAGCACCTATGAAGCTTTCTTT.